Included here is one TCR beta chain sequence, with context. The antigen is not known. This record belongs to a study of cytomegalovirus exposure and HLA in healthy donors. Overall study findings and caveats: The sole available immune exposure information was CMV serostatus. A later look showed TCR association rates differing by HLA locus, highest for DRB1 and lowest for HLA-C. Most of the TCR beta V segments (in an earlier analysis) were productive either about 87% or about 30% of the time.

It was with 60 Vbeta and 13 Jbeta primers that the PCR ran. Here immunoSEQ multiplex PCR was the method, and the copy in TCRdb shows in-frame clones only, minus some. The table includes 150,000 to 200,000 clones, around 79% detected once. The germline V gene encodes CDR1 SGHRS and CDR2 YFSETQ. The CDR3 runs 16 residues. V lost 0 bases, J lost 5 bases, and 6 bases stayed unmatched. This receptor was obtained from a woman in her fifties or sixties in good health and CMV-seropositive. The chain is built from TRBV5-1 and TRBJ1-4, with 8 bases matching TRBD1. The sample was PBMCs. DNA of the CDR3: TGCGCCAGCAGCTTGGAACCCGGGACAGGAAATGAAAAACTGTTTTTT. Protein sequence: CASSLEPGTGNEKLFF.